Sequencing of this T cell receptor beta chain was carried out in a study of cytomegalovirus exposure and HLA in healthy donors. On this clone itself: Its antigen is not known.

General study points: Rare TCR sequences predominated, though certain public TCRs were found in many donors. Reports credit the classifier with highly specific, highly sensitive diagnosis of cytomegalovirus status.

CDR3 size: 17 residues. Germline V gene lookup returns CDR1 SGHDN and CDR2 FVKESK. V shed 4 bases, J shed 1 base, and the junction held 9 bases outside the gene matches. Sequenced by immunoSEQ multiplex PCR; TCRdb stores in-frame clones only, minus some. The sample gives approximately 150,000 clones, approximately 86% of which show up once; under 3.5% is in the top ten. The TCR comes from a man younger than 35 in good health and CMV-seropositive. The genes are TRBV14 and TRBJ2-1; the match to TRBD1 covers 8 bases. Sequenced sample: PBMCs. The CDR3 region is CASSPSTGAHSYNEQFF. The CDR3 nucleotides read TGTGCCAGCAGCCCCTCGACAGGGGCCCATTCCTACAATGAGCAGTTCTTC.